The present T cell receptor beta chain was sequenced within a study of metastatic and nonmetastatic thyroid tumors. Study-wide background: The study looked at repertoires side by side in blood and in tumor or nodule tissue from malignant and benign thyroid patients. Study-wide results and limits: Reportedly, malignant thyroid tumors had significantly higher TCR beta diversity than benign nodules, in blood and tumor.

The CDR3 totals 16 residues. Germline V gene lookup returns CDR1 SGDLS and CDR2 YYNGEE. V dropped 3 bases and J dropped 0 bases, with 13 bases sitting between them. No patient received treatment before thyroid surgery. In the authors' methods: Using the CDR3 differences seen across clinicopathological groups, the authors built a distant-metastasis classifier for papillary thyroid cancer, which was meant to discriminate distant-metastatic patients. MiXCR re-clonotyped the PCR reads for TCRdb. For this entry, the V and J calls and clone size follow TCRdb and not the study's own pipeline. The table has fewer than 40,000 clones, approximately 51% seen once. About this clone: Antigen unknown.

J is TRBJ1-3 and V is TRBV9; D unresolved. Specimen: tumor tissue. The TCR was taken from a male donor with papillary thyroid cancer or a benign thyroid nodule (not recorded which). Some clones in this sample may be carry-over from other donors' samples. The CDR3 protein is CASSEGWSFSGNTIYF. CDR3 coding DNA: TGTGCCAGCAGCGAAGGTTGGAGCTTCTCTGGAAACACCATATATTTT.